These 25 T cell receptor beta chains came from one sample sequenced in a study of cytomegalovirus exposure and HLA in healthy donors. Here immunoSEQ multiplex PCR was the method, and the copy in TCRdb shows in-frame clones only, minus some. The sample yields 100,000 to 150,000 clones, about 96% seen once. Sequencing was performed on PBMCs. These TCRs come from a young man in good health and CMV-seronegative.

This chain joins TRBV4-2 and TRBJ1-4; TRBD1 is a possible D gene (6 bases). Trimming removed 6 bases at V and 3 bases at J, with 20 bases between. Germline assignment: CDR1 LGHNA and CDR2 YNFKEQ. This CDR3 has 17 residues. The CDR3 loop reads CASRLVGGRESNEKLFF. The CDR3 DNA reads TGTGCCAGCAGGCTAGTGGGGGGGCGCGAATCTAATGAAAAACTGTTTTTT.

The chain links TRBV5-4 to TRBJ1-3, with D maybe TRBD1 (5 bases). This CDR3 contains 15 residues. Germline CDR1 and CDR2: SGHNT and YYREEE (reference sequence). V was pared by 4 bases and J by 0 bases, with 11 bases between. The CDR3 coding sequence is TGTGCCAGCAGCCGATCAGGGTTCTCTGGAAACACCATATATTTT. It specifies CASSRSGFSGNTIYF.

V and J are TRBV28 and TRBJ1-5, with no clear D. The CDR3 length is 13 residues. Trimming took off 6 bases at V and 9 bases at J, with 15 bases between the two ends. Germline CDR1 and CDR2: MDHEN and SYDVKM. CDR3 DNA: TGTGCCAGCAGGCCGACTGAATTCCCGCCCCAGCATTTT. Protein sequence: CASRPTEFPPQHF. Full variable domain (missing parts from reference TRBV28 and TRBJ1-5): DVKVTQSSRYLVKRTGEKVFLECVQDMDHENMFWYRQDPGLGLRLIYFSYDVKMKEKGDIPEGYSVSREKKERFSLILESASTNQTSMYLCASRPTEFPPQHFGDGTRLSIL.

This chain links TRBV9 with TRBJ1-1; 8 nucleotides match TRBD1. The CDR3 runs 15 residues. V was pared by 3 bases and J by 5 bases, with 9 bases of the junction left unmatched. CDR1 and CDR2 from the germline V gene are SGDLS and YYNGEE. The CDR3 is CASSAAGTGQTEAFF. The CDR3 bases are TGTGCCAGCAGCGCTGCCGGGACAGGACAAACTGAAGCTTTCTTT.

V gene TRBV9 combines with J gene TRBJ1-4, with D hard to call. V was pared by 7 bases and J by 5 bases, with 15 bases between. This CDR3 is built from 14 residues. Germline CDR1 and CDR2: SGDLS and YYNGEE. CDR3 DNA: TGTGCCAGCGCCTCCCGGACGGGGAATGAAAAACTGTTTTTT. It encodes CASASRTGNEKLFF.

J is TRBJ2-1 and V is TRBV19; D may be TRBD2 (6 bases). The CDR3 totals 14 residues. V dropped 3 bases and J dropped 8 bases, with 14 bases sitting between them. Per germline, CDR1 LNHDA and CDR2 SQIVND (reference sequence). This CDR3 reads CASSMGSGVDEQFF. Written as DNA, the CDR3 is TGTGCCAGTAGTATGGGGTCGGGGGTAGATGAGCAGTTCTTC.

The V call is TRBV9, the J call TRBJ2-3; TRBD1 matches at 7 bases. Per germline, CDR1 SGDLS and CDR2 YYNGEE. CDR3 length equals 16 residues. V lost 4 bases and J lost 4; bases outside the gene matches: 12. For the CDR3, the DNA is TGTGCCAGCAGCTCAACCGGGACAGATTCTGCAGATACGCAGTATTTT. Amino acids: CASSSTGTDSADTQYF.

This chain joins TRBV28 and TRBJ1-1; TRBD1 matches at 12 bases. V lost 6 bases to trimming and J lost 3 bases; unmatched junction nucleotides: 11. Germline V lookup: CDR1 MDHEN, CDR2 SYDVKM. CDR3 size: 17 residues. Here the CDR3 DNA reads TGTGCCAGCAGCCAGGGACAGGGGGCGGGTCTCGACACTGAAGCTTTCTTT. It encodes CASSQGQGAGLDTEAFF.

This clone showed up just once. The rearrangement joins TRBV10-3 to TRBJ2-3; 8 nucleotides line up with TRBD1. There are 16 residues in the CDR3. Losses at the gene ends were 3 bases for V and 1 base for J; bases not matched to a gene: 6. The germline CDR1 and CDR2 sequences are ENHRY and SYGVKD. CDR3 sequence reads: CAISDPGQGRTDTQYF. CDR3 nucleotides: TGTGCCATCAGTGACCCTGGACAGGGTCGCACAGATACGCAGTATTTT.

CDR3 in DNA: TGCGCCAGCAGCCAAGAACCGAGCGAGAGGAGGGAGCAGTTCTTC. This translates into CASSQEPSERREQFF. The chain has TRBV4-3 and TRBJ2-1; tentative D call: TRBD2 (5 bases). Between the trimmed V and J ends, which lost 0 bases and 10 bases, there was a span of 16 bases. CDR3 size: 15 residues. From germline, CDR1 is LGHNA and CDR2 YSLEER.

This chain joins TRBV7-6 and TRBJ2-1; TRBD2 aligns across 9 bases. The germline gives CDR1 SGHVS, CDR2 FNYEAQ. CDR3 length: 16 residues. With 5 bases clipped from V and 9 bases from J, the junction kept 14 bases outside the gene matches. CDR3 sequence (DNA): TGTGCCAGCAGCCCCAGGGGGGTTGCGGGAGGGACTGAGCAGTTCTTC. It yields the protein CASSPRGVAGGTEQFF.

This chain joins TRBV20-1 and TRBJ2-7; possible D gene TRBD1, 7 bases. The CDR3 consists of 11 residues. Germline CDR1 reads DFQATT; CDR2 reads SNEGSKA (reference sequence). Here the CDR3 reads CAGTVEYEQYF. In DNA, the CDR3 is TGCGCGGGGACAGTAGAGTACGAGCAGTACTTC.

The V call is TRBV7-3, the J call TRBJ2-1, with TRBD2 as a possible D gene (5 bases). Germline-derived CDR1 and CDR2 are SGHTA and FQGTGA. This CDR3 has 16 amino acids. V lost 6 bases and J 4 bases, leaving 19 bases between the germline ends. CDR3 DNA: TGTGCCAGCAGTCAAGGGTACGGGGATCATTACAATGAGCAGTTCTTC. Its translation is CASSQGYGDHYNEQFF.

The genes are TRBV4-2 and TRBJ2-7; D possibly corresponds to TRBD2 (5 bases). Germline V gene data show CDR1 as LGHNA and CDR2 as YNFKEQ. V was clipped by 0 bases and J by 3 bases, with 9 bases between them. CDR3 length: 14 residues. Here the CDR3 reads CASSQEERRYEQYF. The CDR3 region has the DNA TGTGCCAGCAGCCAAGAAGAGCGGCGCTACGAGCAGTACTTC.

J is TRBJ2-7 and V is TRBV11-3; D perhaps matches TRBD1 (6 bases). This CDR3 spans 13 amino acids. Looked up from germline, CDR1 is SGHNT and CDR2 is YENEEA. Trimming removed 1 base at V and 4 bases at J, with 8 bases between. CDR3 in DNA: TGTGCCAGCAGCTTAGCCGGACAGTACGAGCAGTACTTC. It encodes CASSLAGQYEQYF.

The chain is built from TRBV5-1 and TRBJ2-5; D is unclear. This CDR3 region has 13 residues. Germline CDR1 and CDR2: SGHRS and YFSETQ. The germline V and J ends were trimmed by 3 bases and 0 bases, with 6 bases remaining between them. The CDR3 nucleotides read TGCGCCAGCAGCTCTTTGTACCAAGAGACCCAGTACTTC. It is translated as CASSSLYQETQYF. Based on the CDR3 plus reference TRBV5-1 and TRBJ2-5, the full variable domain is KAGVTQTPRYLIKTRGQQVTLSCSPISGHRSVSWYQQTPGQGLQFLFEYFSETQRNKGNFPGRFSGRQFSNSRSEMNVSTLELGDSALYLCASSSLYQETQYFGPGTRLLVL.

V and J are TRBV11-3 and TRBJ1-2; tentative D call: TRBD1 (6 bases). The CDR3 length is 15 residues. Per germline, CDR1 SGHNT and CDR2 YENEEA. V dropped 5 bases and J dropped 5 bases, with 18 bases sitting between them. Written as DNA, the CDR3 is TGTGCCAGCAGCCCAGGGGCCAGAAAGGGTTATGGCTACACCTTC. It translates to CASSPGARKGYGYTF.

This clone was seen a single time. V usage is TRBV6-5 and J usage is TRBJ1-2; no clear D. The V end was cut by 0 bases, the J end by 7 bases, with 15 bases between. Germline V gene data show CDR1 as MNHEY and CDR2 as SVGAGI. This CDR3 has 15 amino acids. This chain's CDR3 is CASSYSGPGRSGYTF. The CDR3 nucleotides are TGTGCCAGCAGTTACTCCGGTCCCGGGAGGAGTGGCTACACCTTC.

This chain uses TRBV6-5 with TRBJ1-4; the D is unclear. This CDR3 spans 16 amino acids. Germline loops: CDR1 MNHEY, CDR2 SVGAGI. Trimming removed 4 bases at V and 8 bases at J, with 20 bases between. The chain's CDR3 is CASSSKYSGRGEKLFF. The CDR3 bases are TGTGCCAGCAGTTCTAAATACTCGGGGAGAGGAGAAAAACTGTTTTTT.

The CDR3: CASSLATFSRWDTQYF. For the CDR3, the DNA is TGTGCCAGCAGCTTAGCGACATTCTCCAGGTGGGATACGCAGTATTTT. V gene TRBV7-6 combines with J gene TRBJ2-3, with unresolved D. V was pared by 0 bases and J by 6 bases, with 16 bases between. Germline CDR1 reads SGHVS; CDR2 reads FNYEAQ. The CDR3 consists of 16 residues.

The chain employs TRBV11-2 and TRBJ2-5; 9 bases line up with TRBD2. CDR3 size: 15 residues. Germline CDR1 reads SGHAT; CDR2 reads FQNNGV. The V gene end was trimmed by 0 bases and the J gene end by 4 bases; junction bases not matched to a gene: 3. The CDR3 protein is CASSLEAGGPETQYF. CDR3 DNA: TGTGCCAGCAGCTTAGAAGCGGGAGGTCCAGAGACCCAGTACTTC.

This chain connects TRBV28 to TRBJ1-2; the D is unclear. Trimming pared 5 bases from V and 0 bases from J, leaving 22 bases between. The germline V gene encodes CDR1 MDHEN and CDR2 SYDVKM. CDR3 length equals 18 residues. This CDR3 reads CASSPPSGIGPTNYGYTF. The DNA for the CDR3 is TGTGCCAGCAGTCCCCCGTCCGGGATCGGACCAACTAACTATGGCTACACCTTC.

The chain has TRBV6-1 and TRBJ2-7; 7 bases map to TRBD1. Germline V CDR1 and CDR2: MNHNS, SASEGT. V shed 4 bases, J shed 2 bases, and the junction held 8 bases outside the gene matches. The CDR3 runs to 15 residues. The CDR3 bases are TGTGCCAGCAGTGCGGGATGGGACAGTACCTACGAGCAGTACTTC. It yields the protein CASSAGWDSTYEQYF.

This chain uses TRBV9 with TRBJ2-5; 10 nucleotides agree with TRBD2. The germline V gene encodes CDR1 SGDLS and CDR2 YYNGEE. V lost 4 bases and J lost 7; bases outside the gene matches: 13. This CDR3 has 16 residues. The CDR3 spells CASSPLAGALSGTQYF. The CDR3 region has the DNA TGTGCCAGCAGCCCTCTAGCGGGAGCGCTAAGTGGGACCCAGTACTTC.

CDR3 DNA sequence: TGTGCCAGCAGCGCACACGTAGCCAAAAACATTCAGTACTTC. Translated: CASSAHVAKNIQYF. This chain links TRBV28 with TRBJ2-4; no reliable D call. V lost 6 bases and J 0 bases, leaving 9 bases between the germline ends. Germline assignment: CDR1 MDHEN and CDR2 SYDVKM. The CDR3 contains 14 residues.